What follows are 14 T cell receptor beta chains derived from one specimen sequenced in a study of T cell clonotyping in hematopoietic cell transplantation. Here immunoSEQ multiplex PCR was the method, and the copy in TCRdb shows in-frame clones only, minus some. Of 13,000 to 15,000 clones in the sample, roughly 60% were seen once. The sample consisted of PBMCs. Every receptor here comes from a human donor who either received an allogeneic hematopoietic cell transplant for a myeloid malignancy or was a related donor (not recorded which). Some clones in this sample may be carry-over from other donors' samples.

This clone was picked up a small number of times. The chain uses TRBV6-5 and TRBJ1-5; the match to TRBD1 covers 9 bases. Germline V lookup: CDR1 MNHEY, CDR2 SVGAGI. This CDR3 contains 14 residues. With 2 bases clipped from V and 7 bases from J, the junction kept 3 bases outside the gene matches. Here the CDR3 reads CASSYGTGIQPQHF. DNA for the CDR3: TGTGCCAGCAGTTACGGGACAGGGATCCAGCCCCAGCATTTT.

The genes are TRBV15 and TRBJ1-4; D is possibly TRBD1 (5 bases). CDR1 and CDR2 from the germline V gene are LNHNV and YYDKDF (reference sequence). V lost 0 bases, J lost 10 bases, and 9 bases lay in between. CDR3 length equals 13 residues. CDR3 region: CATSRETRGKLFF. The CDR3 DNA sequence: TGTGCCACCAGCAGAGAGACTAGGGGAAAACTGTTTTTT. Looking up the rest from reference TRBV15 and TRBJ1-4 gives the full variable domain: DAMVIQNPRYQVTQFGKPVTLSCSQTLNHNVMYWYQQKSSQAPKLLFHYYDKDFNNEADTPDNFQSRRPNTSFCFLDIRSPGLGDTAMYLCATSRETRGKLFFGSGTQLSVL.

In regard to this clone: One junction end does not reproduce the germline sequence, and a read error may be involved. Other nucleotide sequences from this sample produce the same CDR3. The chain couples TRBV6-5 to TRBJ1-2; the D gene is possibly TRBD1 (6 bases). CDR3 length: 12 amino acids. Per germline, CDR1 MNHEY and CDR2 SVGAGI. Here the CDR3 DNA reads TGCGCCAGCAGTTACGGGGGCGAGGGCTACACCTTC. It specifies CASSYGGEGYTF.

This clone has more than one count but fewer than ten. The V and J genes are TRBV19 and TRBJ2-6; tentative D call: TRBD2 (5 bases). CDR1 and CDR2 from the germline V gene are LNHDA and SQIVND (reference sequence). The CDR3 is 16 amino acids. V was clipped by 4 bases and J by 2 bases, with 12 bases between them. The CDR3 nucleotides are TGTGCCAGTAGTAGGTCCATCGGGACTGGGGCCAACGTCCTGACTTTC. Its protein is CASSRSIGTGANVLTF.

The CDR3 loop is CASSDGSTYEQYF. CDR3 nucleotides: TGCGCCAGCAGCGACGGGTCGACCTACGAGCAGTACTTC. V is TRBV5-1 and J is TRBJ2-7; D unresolved. Trimming cost V 4 bases and J 2 bases, with 10 bases left between them. Germline values: CDR1 SGHRS, CDR2 YFSETQ. The CDR3 loop spans 13 amino acids.

In this sample, this clone turned up a few times. V gene TRBV7-2 combines with J gene TRBJ2-2; D call uncertain. V lost 1 base, J lost 5 bases, and 11 bases lay in between. Germline loops: CDR1 SGHTA, CDR2 FQGNSA. The CDR3 extends over 15 amino acids. DNA for the CDR3: TGTGCCAGCAGCTTAGGAGCGCCTGGAACCGGGGAGCTGTTTTTT. Translation: CASSLGAPGTGELFF.

This chain joins TRBV28 and TRBJ2-3; the D is unclear. The CDR3 extends over 11 amino acids. Trimming removed 3 bases from V and 6 bases from J, with 4 bases in between. Germline loops: CDR1 MDHEN, CDR2 SYDVKM. The DNA for the CDR3 is TGTGCCAGCAGTTTTTTTGATACGCAGTATTTT. Its protein is CASSFFDTQYF.

This chain connects TRBV6-6 to TRBJ1-1, with D unclear. Trimming removed 7 bases from V and 1 base from J, with 7 bases in between. In germline, CDR1 is MNHNY, CDR2 SVGAGI (reference sequence). The CDR3 covers 12 residues. CDR3 region: CASIRGNTEAFF. The CDR3 DNA reads as TGTGCCAGCATTAGAGGGAACACTGAAGCTTTCTTT.

The chain recombines TRBV6-5 with TRBJ2-3; no reliable D call. V lost 3 bases and J lost 3, with 7 bases in between. Germline V gene lookup returns CDR1 MNHEY and CDR2 SVGAGI. This CDR3 spans 13 amino acids. The CDR3 bases are TGTGCCAGCAGTTATGAAGGGACAGATACGCAGTATTTT. As protein: CASSYEGTDTQYF.

The chain couples TRBV29-1 to TRBJ1-3; possible D gene TRBD1, 6 bases. Per the germline V gene, CDR1 is SQVTM and CDR2 is ANQGSEA. Trimming left V 0 bases short and J 0 bases short, with 15 bases between. The CDR3 is made up of 17 amino acids. The CDR3 here is CSVEDPAGASSGNTIYF. The CDR3, as DNA: TGCAGCGTTGAAGATCCGGCAGGGGCCAGCTCTGGAAACACCATATATTTT.

The chain employs TRBV7-6 and TRBJ2-3; TRBD2 aligns across 10 bases. Losses at the gene ends were 4 bases for V and 3 bases for J; bases not matched to a gene: 10. The length of the CDR3 is 17 residues. Germline V gives CDR1 SGHVS, CDR2 FNYEAQ. The DNA for the CDR3 is TGTGCCAGCAGCTCCGGACTAGCGGAGGGATGGACAGATACGCAGTATTTT. Translated: CASSSGLAEGWTDTQYF.

V is TRBV19 and J is TRBJ2-7; D is uncertain. CDR1 and CDR2 (germline): LNHDA, SQIVND (reference sequence). There are 13 residues in the CDR3. The V gene lost 3 bases and the J gene lost 3 bases, with 9 bases spanning the gap. CDR3 in amino acids: CASSMGRLYEQYF. As DNA, the CDR3 is TGTGCCAGTAGTATGGGCAGGCTCTACGAGCAGTACTTC. The variable domain in full, completed from reference TRBV19 and TRBJ2-7, reads DGGITQSPKYLFRKEGQNVTLSCEQNLNHDAMYWYRQDPGQGLRLIYYSQIVNDFQKGDIAEGYSVSREKKESFPLTVTSAQKNPTAFYLCASSMGRLYEQYFGPGTRLTVT.

The CDR3 reads CASCQGGQGGYTF. DNA for the CDR3: TGTGCCAGCTGCCAGGGGGGGCAAGGCGGCTACACCTTC. V usage is TRBV5-6 and J usage is TRBJ1-2, with 7 bases identical to TRBD1. The germline CDR1 and CDR2 sequences are SGHDT and YYEEEE. Trimming took 7 bases from V and 8 from J; bases not matched to a gene: 11. This CDR3 is built from 13 residues.

This chain joins TRBV7-9 and TRBJ1-5; tentative D call: TRBD1 (6 bases). V gave up 5 bases and J gave up 0 bases, with 11 bases separating them. The CDR3 has 15 residues. Germline CDR1 reads SEHNR; CDR2 reads FQNEAQ (reference sequence). The CDR3 bases are TGTGCCAGCAGCCCCGAGGGGGATAGCAATCAGCCCCAGCATTTT. Its translation is CASSPEGDSNQPQHF.